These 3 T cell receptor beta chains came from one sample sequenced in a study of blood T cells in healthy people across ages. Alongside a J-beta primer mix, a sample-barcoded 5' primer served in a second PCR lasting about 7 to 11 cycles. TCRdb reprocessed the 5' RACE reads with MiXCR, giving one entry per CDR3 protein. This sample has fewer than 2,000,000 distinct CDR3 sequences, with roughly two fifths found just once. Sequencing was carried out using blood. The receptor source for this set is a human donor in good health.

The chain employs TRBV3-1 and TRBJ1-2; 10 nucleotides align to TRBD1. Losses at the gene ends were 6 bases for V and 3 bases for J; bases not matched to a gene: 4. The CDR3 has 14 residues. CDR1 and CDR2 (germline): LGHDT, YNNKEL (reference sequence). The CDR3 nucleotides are TGTGCCAGCAGGGGACAGGGGAGGTACTATGGCTACACCTTC. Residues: CASRGQGRYYGYTF.

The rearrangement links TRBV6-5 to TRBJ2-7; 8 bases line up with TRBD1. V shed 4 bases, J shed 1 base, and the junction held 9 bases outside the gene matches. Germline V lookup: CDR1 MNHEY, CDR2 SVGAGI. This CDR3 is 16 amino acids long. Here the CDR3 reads CASSCSGGEFSYEQYF. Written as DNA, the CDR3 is TGTGCCAGCAGTTGCTCAGGGGGCGAATTTTCCTACGAGCAGTACTTC.

CDR3 in DNA: TGTGCCAGCAGCGGCAGGGGTTCTAACTATGGCTACACCTTC. Translation: CASSGRGSNYGYTF. The genes are TRBV7-9 and TRBJ1-2; the D gene is possibly TRBD1 (6 bases). Germline V gene data show CDR1 as SEHNR and CDR2 as FQNEAQ (reference sequence). With 5 bases removed from V and 0 bases from J, the gap between germline ends came to 10 bases. This CDR3 contains 14 residues.